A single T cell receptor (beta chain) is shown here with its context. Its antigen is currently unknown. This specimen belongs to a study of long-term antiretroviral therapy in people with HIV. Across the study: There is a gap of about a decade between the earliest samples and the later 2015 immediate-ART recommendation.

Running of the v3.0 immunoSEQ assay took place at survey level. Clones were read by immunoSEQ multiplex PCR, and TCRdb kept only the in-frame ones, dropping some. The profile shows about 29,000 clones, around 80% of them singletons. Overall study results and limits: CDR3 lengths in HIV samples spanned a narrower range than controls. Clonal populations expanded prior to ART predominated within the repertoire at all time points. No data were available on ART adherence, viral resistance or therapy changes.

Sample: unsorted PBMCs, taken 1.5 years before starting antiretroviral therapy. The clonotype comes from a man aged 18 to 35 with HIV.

CDR3 nucleotide sequence: TGTGCCAGCAGCTTAGGGCGGGGGAATGAGCAGTTCTTC. The encoded protein is CASSLGRGNEQFF. The rearrangement links TRBV13 to TRBJ2-1; TRBD2 matches 7 bases. The ends lost 0 bases at V and 7 bases at J; junction bases unmatched: 0. CDR3 length equals 13 residues. Germline V gene sequence: CDR1 PRHDT, CDR2 FYEKMQ (reference sequence).